This T cell receptor beta chain originates from a study of shared clonotypes between healthy human individuals. Study observations and caveats: Across subsets, estimated richness was generally greater for naive than for memory populations. Among donors, clonotype sharing was expected to be affected by sequencing depth.

On this clone itself: Antigen: not known. The sample contains more than one DNA sequence encoding this CDR3.

Profiling relied on immunoSEQ multiplex PCR, and the TCRdb table lists in-frame clones only, not all of them. Seen here are about 1.5 million clones, 95% to 99% observed once, and the top ten hold roughly 0.45%. Looked up from germline, CDR1 is SGHRS and CDR2 is YFSETQ. The CDR3 totals 15 residues. Trimming shortened V by 1 base and J by 4 bases, and 14 bases separated the two germline ends. This TCR was sampled from a young man in good health. The specimen sequenced was naive CD4+ T cells sorted from blood. Subset: CD45RA+ positively selected. The chain employs TRBV5-1 and TRBJ1-1; tentatively, D is TRBD1 (6 bases). The CDR3 spells CASSLWGPGGTEAFF. The CDR3 DNA reads as TGCGCCAGCAGCTTGTGGGGGCCTGGAGGCACTGAAGCTTTCTTT.